This T cell receptor (beta chain) originates from a study of CXCR3-negative and CXCR3-positive naive CD8 T cells. Study-level findings and limits: Similar TRBV-TRBJ usage characterized naive CXCR3-negative and CXCR3-positive cells; memory cells differed.

The authors prepared UMI-labeled TRB cDNA libraries by 5' RACE. No DNA is given; TCRdb re-called the 5' RACE reads and lists each CDR3 protein once. The sample is made up of roughly 24,000 distinct CDR3 sequences, and the top ten hold over 2.5% of it. With respect to this clonotype: The antigen is not known.

This CDR3 comprises 15 residues. From germline, CDR1 is SGHDN and CDR2 FVKESK. The source of this sequence is a human donor in good health. Some clones in this sample may be carry-over from other donors' samples. The material sequenced was naive CXCR3- CD8+ T cells from blood. Stated subset: CD45RO-CCR7+CD27+CD95- naive CD8+ T cells lacking CXCR3 (TNR3-). The rearrangement joins TRBV14 to TRBJ2-1; the TCRdb D gene call, TRBD1, has no DNA to confirm it. The CDR3 here is CASSQATGLGNEQFF.